The 29 T cell receptor beta chains below come from one sample, sequenced in a study of blood T cell repertoires in COVID-19. Using immunoSEQ multiplex PCR, the repertoire was profiled, and TCRdb retains in-frame clones only, with some absent. Of around 250,000 clones listed, roughly four fifths are singletons. The specimen sequenced was peripheral blood. The receptor set was obtained from a man aged 25-45 years who had recovered from COVID-19.

The chain couples TRBV5-1 to TRBJ1-1; D gene uncertain. V was pared by 0 bases and J by 5 bases, with 8 bases between. The V gene's germline CDR1 is SGHRS and CDR2 YFSETQ. The CDR3 is made up of 13 amino acids. CDR3 DNA: TGCGCCAGCAGCTTGGGTCTAGAAACTGAAGCTTTCTTT. Translated, it gives CASSLGLETEAFF.

CDR3 region: CSASTGQGGSPLHF. The CDR3 region has the DNA TGCAGCGCCAGTACGGGGCAGGGGGGTTCACCCCTCCACTTT. V is TRBV29-1 and J is TRBJ1-6; 7 positions agree with TRBD1. The germline gives CDR1 SQVTM, CDR2 ANQGSEA. This CDR3 has 14 residues. V lost 7 bases and J lost 9; bases outside the gene matches: 12.

The V call is TRBV5-1, the J call TRBJ1-4, with D perhaps TRBD1 (5 bases). Germline lookup yields CDR1 SGHRS and CDR2 YFSETQ. The CDR3 is 16 residues long. The V end was cut by 2 bases, the J end by 4 bases, with 15 bases between. This CDR3 reads CASSFSLGQGNEKLFF. The DNA for the CDR3 is TGCGCCAGCAGCTTTAGCCTGGGGCAGGGTAATGAAAAACTGTTTTTT.

The J gene is TRBJ2-5, the V gene TRBV5-1, with D maybe TRBD2 (7 bases). This CDR3 region has 15 residues. V lost 5 bases, J lost 5 bases, and 19 bases lay in between. Per germline, CDR1 SGHRS and CDR2 YFSETQ. Here the CDR3 reads CASRTGRGVLETQYF. Written as DNA, the CDR3 is TGCGCCAGCAGGACAGGTCGGGGGGTGCTTGAGACCCAGTACTTC.

CDR3 DNA sequence: TGTGCCAGCAGCGCCGTGCCCGCCTTGCGGGGGGGGGATGAGCAGTTCTTC. Protein sequence: CASSAVPALRGGDEQFF. The gene calls are TRBV7-7 and TRBJ2-1; 9 bases align to TRBD2. The CDR3 sequence is 17 residues long. In germline, CDR1 is SSHAT, CDR2 FNYEAQ (reference sequence). J lost 8 bases, V lost 5 bases, and 16 bases had no gene match.

CDR3 DNA sequence: TGTGCCAGCAGGGTACAGGGGAACACTGAAGCTTTCTTT. Amino acid sequence: CASRVQGNTEAFF. The chain recombines TRBV28 with TRBJ1-1; D may be TRBD1 (6 bases). The CDR3 contains 13 residues. The germline CDR1 and CDR2 sequences are MDHEN and SYDVKM. The V and J ends lost 6 bases and 1 base respectively, with 9 bases between them.

This sequence joins TRBV7-2 and TRBJ2-3, with 11 bases aligning to TRBD2. The germline CDR1 and CDR2 sequences are SGHTA and FQGNSA. The CDR3 extends over 17 amino acids. V trimming: 5 bases; J trimming: 5 bases; junction bases outside the gene matches: 12. The CDR3 reads CASSPAPTSGARDTQYF. Written as DNA, the CDR3 is TGTGCCAGCAGCCCCGCGCCGACTAGCGGGGCTCGAGATACGCAGTATTTT.

This clone has more than one count but fewer than ten. CDR3 amino acids: CASSLTGVVTEAFF. The CDR3 DNA follows: TGCGCCAGCAGCCTAACAGGGGTGGTCACTGAAGCTTTCTTT. The chain couples TRBV5-1 to TRBJ1-1, with TRBD1 identical over 7 bases. The CDR3 has 14 residues. From germline, CDR1 is SGHRS and CDR2 YFSETQ. Trimming cost V 4 bases and J 4 bases; bases outside gene matches: 7.

The CDR3 here is CASSGGDHYGYTF. The CDR3 nucleotides are TGTGCCAGCAGTGGAGGAGACCACTATGGCTACACCTTC. This sequence joins TRBV28 and TRBJ1-2; D call uncertain. V was pared by 5 bases and J by 3 bases, with 10 bases between. The germline CDR1 and CDR2 sequences are MDHEN and SYDVKM. This CDR3 has 13 residues.

This clone showed up just once. The chain uses TRBV6-5 and TRBJ2-1; 7 bases fit TRBD1. V was pared by 5 bases and J by 6 bases, with 7 bases of the junction left unmatched. Germline CDR1 reads MNHEY; CDR2 reads SVGAGI. This CDR3 comprises 14 residues. The CDR3 DNA is TGTGCCAGCAGTCGGGACAGTCCTGTCAATGAGCAGTTCTTC. Residues: CASSRDSPVNEQFF.

This clone appeared a single time. V is TRBV5-6 and J is TRBJ2-7; 7 nucleotides line up with TRBD1. The J segment lost 7 bases and the V segment lost 3 bases, leaving 16 bases of the junction unmatched. The length of the CDR3 is 16 residues. Per germline, CDR1 SGHDT and CDR2 YYEEEE. As DNA, the CDR3 is TGTGCCAGCAGCTATGGACAGGTCCAGGGATGGGGGGAGCAGTACGTC. The encoded protein is CASSYGQVQGWGEQYV.

The rearrangement links TRBV2 to TRBJ1-5, with D hard to call. With 7 bases removed from V and 2 bases from J, the gap between germline ends came to 12 bases. Germline V lookup: CDR1 SNHLY, CDR2 FYNNEI. CDR3 length: 14 residues. CDR3 protein: CASTFGSGNQPQHF. The CDR3 nucleotides are TGTGCCAGCACCTTTGGGAGTGGCAATCAGCCCCAGCATTTT.

J is TRBJ2-7 and V is TRBV29-1; 9 positions match TRBD1. CDR3 size: 17 residues. Trimming removed 1 base from V and 4 bases from J; junction bases left unmatched: 14. Germline values: CDR1 SQVTM, CDR2 ANQGSEA. The chain's CDR3 is CSVEGTVRDRVGYEQYF. The CDR3 nucleotides are TGCAGCGTTGAAGGAACGGTCAGGGACAGGGTAGGGTACGAGCAGTACTTC.

The V and J genes are TRBV7-9 and TRBJ1-4; 7 bases fit TRBD1. With 1 base clipped from V and 4 bases from J, the junction kept 9 bases outside the gene matches. The CDR3 length is 17 residues. Germline CDR1 reads SEHNR; CDR2 reads FQNEAQ (reference sequence). CDR3 protein: CASSLVGRGRGNEKLFF. CDR3 sequence (DNA): TGTGCCAGCAGCTTAGTGGGCAGGGGGAGAGGTAATGAAAAACTGTTTTTT.

The chain carries TRBV11-2 and TRBJ1-6; D is uncertain. Between the trimmed V and J ends, which lost 11 bases and 9 bases, there was a span of 8 bases. Looked up from germline, CDR1 is SGHAT and CDR2 is FQNNGV. CDR3 length: 10 amino acids. The CDR3 bases are TGTGCCCAAGTCGGTTCACCCCTCCACTTT. Translated, it gives CAQVGSPLHF.

The chain recombines TRBV5-1 with TRBJ2-2; 9 bases line up with TRBD2. The junction had 0 bases not matched to a gene; V was cut back by 3 bases and J by 3 bases. CDR1 SGHRS and CDR2 YFSETQ come from the germline V gene. There are 14 residues in the CDR3. CDR3 DNA: TGCGCCAGCAGCTCTAGCGGGGACACCGGGGAGCTGTTTTTT. The encoded protein is CASSSSGDTGELFF.

V is TRBV28 and J is TRBJ1-2; no clear D. CDR1 is MDHEN and CDR2 is SYDVKM in the germline V gene. V lost 3 bases and J 3 bases, leaving 5 bases between the germline ends. The CDR3 covers 12 residues. The CDR3 DNA is TGTGCCAGCAGTTTGGAGGACTATGGCTACACCTTC. Protein sequence: CASSLEDYGYTF.

The V call is TRBV7-8, the J call TRBJ2-7; 11 bases are shared with TRBD2. V lost 5 bases to trimming and J lost 4 bases; unmatched junction nucleotides: 7. Germline assignment: CDR1 SGHVS and CDR2 FQNEAQ. CDR3 length: 15 residues. The CDR3 DNA sequence: TGTGCCAGCAGCCCGAGTCGACTAGCGGGGTACGAGCAGTACGTC. This gives the protein CASSPSRLAGYEQYV.

The chain couples TRBV5-4 to TRBJ2-1; D is ambiguous. Germline V gene lookup returns CDR1 SGHNT and CDR2 YYREEE (reference sequence). Trimming removed 0 bases from V and 4 bases from J, with 11 bases in between. The CDR3 covers 15 residues. DNA of the CDR3: TGTGCCAGCAGCTTGGACGGCGGAGTTTACAATGAGCAGTTCTTC. Translation: CASSLDGGVYNEQFF. The full variable domain, in which reference TRBV5-4 and TRBJ2-1 provide the parts outside the CDR3, is ETGVTQSPTHLIKTRGQQVTLRCSSQSGHNTVSWYQQALGQGPQFIFQYYREEENGRGNFPPRFSGLQFPNYSSELNVNALELDDSALYLCASSLDGGVYNEQFFGPGTRLTVL.

The gene calls are TRBV6-6 and TRBJ2-1; D unresolved. The CDR3 runs 14 residues. V was trimmed by 7 bases and J by 0 bases, leaving 10 bases between them. In germline, CDR1 is MNHNY, CDR2 SVGAGI (reference sequence). The CDR3 protein is CASTQRVSYNEQFF. The CDR3 DNA follows: TGTGCCAGCACCCAACGGGTCTCCTACAATGAGCAGTTCTTC.

The table lists this clone with a few counts. The V gene is TRBV11-1, the J gene TRBJ1-1; D may be TRBD1 (5 bases). Germline V gene sequence: CDR1 SGHAT, CDR2 FQDESV (reference sequence). Trimming took off 5 bases at V and 4 bases at J, with 11 bases between the two ends. The CDR3 loop spans 13 amino acids. CDR3 coding DNA: TGTGCCAGCAGCCCCCGACAGAGCACTGAAGCTTTCTTT. This codes for CASSPRQSTEAFF.

Written as DNA, the CDR3 is TGTGCCAGCAGCCACCGGACATCAGGGGACCGGAACACTGAAGCTTTCTTT. This codes for CASSHRTSGDRNTEAFF. The chain has TRBV5-6 and TRBJ1-1; maybe TRBD1 (6 bases). Trimming cost V 4 bases and J 1 base, with 20 bases left between them. CDR1 is SGHDT, CDR2 YYEEEE, per germline. This CDR3 is built from 17 residues.

This chain uses TRBV12-3 or TRBV12-4 with TRBJ2-2, with D possibly being TRBD1 (6 bases). V was cut by 8 bases and J by 8 bases, with 15 bases left in between. The CDR3 length is 13 residues. The chain's CDR3 is CASLGQGRGELFF. The CDR3 bases are TGTGCCAGCCTAGGCCAGGGGAGAGGGGAGCTGTTTTTT.

V is TRBV5-4 and J is TRBJ2-5; 11 nucleotides line up with TRBD2. CDR1 and CDR2 from the germline V gene are SGHNT and YYREEE (reference sequence). CDR3 size: 16 residues. V lost 4 bases, J lost 5 bases, and 10 bases stayed unmatched. CDR3 sequence: CASSPPLAGGMETQYF. DNA of the CDR3: TGTGCCAGCAGCCCGCCCCTAGCGGGGGGTATGGAGACCCAGTACTTC.

This chain joins TRBV4-2 and TRBJ1-3; tentative D call: TRBD1 (6 bases). V dropped 2 bases and J dropped 4 bases, with 15 bases sitting between them. Germline V lookup: CDR1 LGHNA, CDR2 YNFKEQ. The CDR3 runs 16 residues. CDR3 in amino acids: CASSQFFDRLGNTIYF. DNA for the CDR3: TGTGCCAGCAGCCAATTTTTCGACAGGTTGGGAAACACCATATATTTT.

The chain is built from TRBV18 and TRBJ2-5; possible D gene TRBD1, 5 bases. Germline CDR1 KGHSH, CDR2 LQKENI. The CDR3 length is 16 residues. With 1 base removed from V and 1 base from J, the gap between germline ends came to 13 bases. CDR3 nucleotide sequence: TGTGCCAGCTCACCACAAGGGGTGACAACCCAAGAGACCCAGTACTTC. Translating it yields CASSPQGVTTQETQYF.

CDR3 residues: CASRQPLAGGRDEQFF. CDR3 nucleotides: TGTGCCAGCAGGCAACCTCTAGCGGGGGGGCGGGATGAGCAGTTCTTC. The rearrangement uses TRBV6-6 and TRBJ2-1; 12 bases match TRBD2. The CDR3 runs 16 residues. Germline CDR1 is MNHNY and CDR2 is SVGAGI (reference sequence). With V trimmed by 6 bases and J by 8 bases, 11 bases remained unmatched.

The chain recombines TRBV11-2 with TRBJ1-1; D remains unclear. Trimming took off 5 bases at V and 5 bases at J, with 12 bases between the two ends. The CDR3 spans 13 residues. CDR1 and CDR2 from the germline V gene are SGHAT and FQNNGV. The DNA of the CDR3 is TGTGCCAGCAGCCTTACGGAGTTAACTGAAGCTTTCTTT. This encodes CASSLTELTEAFF.

V gene TRBV20-1 combines with J gene TRBJ2-5, with 8 bases that match TRBD1. J gave up 5 bases and V 6 bases, and 2 bases lay outside the gene matches. CDR1 is DFQATT and CDR2 is SNEGSKA in the germline V gene (reference sequence). The CDR3 loop spans 11 amino acids. The CDR3 spells CSANRGETQYF. CDR3 nucleotide sequence: TGCAGTGCCAACAGGGGGGAGACCCAGTACTTC.